This TCR beta chain stems from a study of a mutant IDH1 vaccine in newly diagnosed glioma (dated by TCRdb to the early 2020s). Background on the whole study: Of the approximately 32 treated patients, about 60% were male and approximately 40% were female, and the mean age was approximately 40 years. Prior to enrollment, standard therapy consisting of radiotherapy alone, temozolomide alone, or radiochemotherapy with temozolomide had been administered to patients, with the combination being received by most patients. Peripheral blood was collected at six visits: V03 (baseline), V05, V07, V10, V12 and V13. For exploratory analyses, longitudinal TCRB deep sequencing was carried out in about two dozen treated patients wherever samples were available.

To prepare the library, the immunoSEQ multiplex PCR assay was applied. Rearranged TCR beta chain sequences were amplified using the hsTCRB Kit according to the manufacturer's protocol. TCRB libraries were sequenced on an Illumina MiSeq. The source study handled its data this way. The kit vendor's proprietary platform handled demultiplexing, trimming and gene mapping. The table was pulled from immuneACCESS by TCRdb, which kept in-frame rearrangements only. Such tables lose some clones; where checked, under half of the loss comes from unresolved V genes, and the rest has no known cause. The V and J calls and clone size were taken over from that table, and D and trimming were inferred from the DNA. The sample has 95,000 to 100,000 clones on record, approximately 90% of them singletons. Of the sample, less than 0.65% falls within the top ten clones. This sample's time point label indicates: baseline, week 1 (first vaccination visit). The meaning of the sample's treatment or condition label: pre-vaccination baseline after standard-of-care therapy. The donors had newly diagnosed IDH1-mutant astrocytomas of WHO grade 3 or 4 that showed loss of nuclear ATRX. The samples were drawn from NOA16, a multicentre, single-arm, open-label phase I trial in Germany that tested a mutant IDH1 peptide vaccine in humans for the first time. Visit V03 blood draws served as the baseline sample for immunogenicity testing. The DNeasy Blood and Tissue Kit was used to extract genomic DNA from EDTA blood for TCRB sequencing.

In the germline V gene (reference sequence), CDR1 corresponds to GTSNPN and CDR2 to SVGIG. Trimming costs V 0 bases and J 2 bases, and their ends lie 5 bases apart. The CDR3 numbers 13 residues from cysteine through phenylalanine. Here the CDR3 DNA is all that survives: 39 bases in frame from base 1. Concerning this clone itself: Its binding antigen is unknown. No qualities accompany the bases; no much larger clone lies one base away.

Study-wide conclusions, independent of this receptor: Immune responses induced by the vaccine were seen in approximately 92% of patients across multiple MHC alleles. Availability determined which PBMC samples were chosen for TCRB deep sequencing. No apparent relationship was observed between pseudoprogression and alterations in the top peripheral T cell clonotypes detected by TCRB sequencing. The authors stated that sample limitations prevented analyses of patient blood samples from being reproduced.

The receptor chain draws on TRBV30 and TRBJ1-5, with the D gene call left open. The TCR comes from a woman in her fifties or sixties with glioma. The sequencing here drew on PBMCs, taken from a glioma patient treated with radiotherapy, temozolomide or both. The CDR3 protein sequence reads: CAWSVFGNQPQHF. DNA sequence: TGTGCCTGGAGTGTATTCGGCAATCAGCCCCAGCATTTT.